The rows below give T cell receptor beta chains drawn from one sample of a study of breast tumors, draining lymph nodes, adjacent tissues. One entry per CDR3 protein, called by TCRdb with MiXCR from the multiplex PCR reads. The sample records 65,000 to 80,000 distinct CDR3 sequences, around 20% being singletons. The sample consisted of axillary lymph node tissue. The receptors derive from a female donor with breast cancer. Some clones in this sample may be carry-over from other donors' samples. CDR3s include the opening cysteine and the closing phenylalanine or tryptophan. The order of the fields is clone size, D gene, V gene, J gene, CDR3 DNA, CDR3 protein. A D gene is named only where the DNA matches it firmly. Expanded clones get a size class; other rows say once, few or many, or leave the size out.

once	.	TRBV4-1	TRBJ2-4	TGCGCCAGCAGCCAAGGTCCAAGGGGTCAAAACATTCAGTACTTC	CASSQGPRGQNIQYF
many	.	TRBV4-2	TRBJ2-7	TGTGCCAGCAGCCAAGATTACCAATGGGAGCAGTACTTC	CASSQDYQWEQYF
.	.	TRBV28	TRBJ2-7	TGTGCCAGCAGTTTAACACAGTTTGGAGGGCAGTACTTC	CASSLTQFGGQYF
many	.	TRBV19	TRBJ1-2	TGTGCCAGTAGTATTAGTGGTCTCGCCAATTTGGATGGCTACACCTTC	CASSISGLANLDGYTF
few	.	TRBV28	TRBJ1-3	TGTGCCAGCAGTTTCCCGGGACACCGCTCTGGAAACACCATATATTTT	CASSFPGHRSGNTIYF
few	.	TRBV3-2	TRBJ2-7	TGTGCCAGCAGCCAAGGGGACAAGGGAATCTACGAGCAGTACTTC	CASSQGDKGIYEQYF
many	TRBD2	TRBV14	TRBJ2-1	TGTGCCAGCAGCCAGCAGCCTGGGACTAGCGGACTGCAGTTCTTC	CASSQQPGTSGLQFF
many	.	TRBV7-9	TRBJ2-3	TGTGCCAGCAGCTTAGAACCTGCGGTGGATACGCAGTATTTT	CASSLEPAVDTQYF
many	.	TRBV9	TRBJ1-3	TGTGCCAGCAGCCCCTCTGCAGGAAACACCATATATTTT	CASSPSAGNTIYF
many	.	TRBV15	TRBJ2-3	TGTGCCACCAGCAGAGTGAAACGAGCAGATACGCAGTATTTT	CATSRVKRADTQYF
many	.	TRBV20-1	TRBJ2-7	TGCAGTGCTAGAGGGGGAACAGGACTGGGATACGAGCAGTACTTC	CSARGGTGLGYEQYF
.	.	TRBV28	TRBJ1-4	TGTGCCAGCAGTCCACAGATAGGGGAAAAACTGTTTTTT	CASSPQIGEKLFF
many	.	TRBV5-1	TRBJ2-1	TGCGCCAGCAGCTTGTCTGGGGGACACAATGAGCAGTTCTTC	CASSLSGGHNEQFF
many	TRBD1	TRBV2	TRBJ2-7	TGTGCCAGCAGTTCGGGACAGGGCTACGAGCAGTACTTC	CASSSGQGYEQYF
many	.	TRBV3-1	TRBJ2-2	TGTGCCAGCAGCTTTGAAGCGAACACCGGGGAGCTGTTTTTT	CASSFEANTGELFF
many	.	TRBV18	TRBJ2-5	TGTGCCAGCTCACCCCGAGGGGATCTCGAGACCCAGTACTTC	CASSPRGDLETQYF